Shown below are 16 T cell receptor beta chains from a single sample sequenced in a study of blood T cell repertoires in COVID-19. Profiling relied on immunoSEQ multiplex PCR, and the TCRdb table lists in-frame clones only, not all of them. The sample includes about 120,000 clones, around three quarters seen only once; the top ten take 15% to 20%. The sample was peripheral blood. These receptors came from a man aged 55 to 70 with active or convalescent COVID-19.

The CDR3 nucleotides read TGTGCCAGCAGCCGAAGGGCAGGGTCCGGCGAAAAACTGTTTTTT. Translation gives CASSRRAGSGEKLFF. The chain joins TRBV3-1 (or the pseudogene TRBV3-2) to TRBJ1-4; D perhaps matches TRBD1 (5 bases). The CDR3 length is 15 residues. The germline V and J ends were trimmed by 4 bases and 8 bases, with 17 bases remaining between them. Germline CDR1 is LGHDT and CDR2 is YNNKEL (reference sequence).

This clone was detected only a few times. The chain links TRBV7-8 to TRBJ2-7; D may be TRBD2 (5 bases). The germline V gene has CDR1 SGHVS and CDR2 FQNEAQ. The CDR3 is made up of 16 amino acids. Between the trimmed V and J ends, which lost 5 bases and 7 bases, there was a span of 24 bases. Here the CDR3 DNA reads TGTGCCAGCAGCCGAGACGGCCCTCCCGTAACGGGGGAGCAGTACTTC. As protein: CASSRDGPPVTGEQYF.

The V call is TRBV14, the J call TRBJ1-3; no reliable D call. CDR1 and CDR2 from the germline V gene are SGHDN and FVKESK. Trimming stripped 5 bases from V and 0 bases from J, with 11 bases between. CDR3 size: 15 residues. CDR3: CASSAFWSSGNTIYF. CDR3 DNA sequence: TGTGCCAGCAGCGCTTTCTGGAGCTCTGGAAACACCATATATTTT.

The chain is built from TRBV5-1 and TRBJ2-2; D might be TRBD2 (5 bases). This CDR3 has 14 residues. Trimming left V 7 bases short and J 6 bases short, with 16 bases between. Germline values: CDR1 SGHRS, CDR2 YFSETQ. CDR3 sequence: CASGPLDGAGELFF. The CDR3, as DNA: TGCGCCAGCGGCCCACTGGACGGGGCCGGGGAGCTGTTTTTT.

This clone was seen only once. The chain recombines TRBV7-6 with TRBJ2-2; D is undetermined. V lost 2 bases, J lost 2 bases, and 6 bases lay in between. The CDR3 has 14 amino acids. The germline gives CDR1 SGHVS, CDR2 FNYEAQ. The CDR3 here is CASSLNYNTGELFF. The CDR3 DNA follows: TGTGCCAGCAGCTTAAACTATAACACCGGGGAGCTGTTTTTT.

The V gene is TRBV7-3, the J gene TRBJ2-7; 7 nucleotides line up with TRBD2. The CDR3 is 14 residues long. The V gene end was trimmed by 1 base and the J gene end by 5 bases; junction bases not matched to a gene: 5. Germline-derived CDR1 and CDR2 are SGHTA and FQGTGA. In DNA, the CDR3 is TGTGCCAGCAGCTTAAAAGCGGGAAGGGACGAGCAGTACTTC. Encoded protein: CASSLKAGRDEQYF.

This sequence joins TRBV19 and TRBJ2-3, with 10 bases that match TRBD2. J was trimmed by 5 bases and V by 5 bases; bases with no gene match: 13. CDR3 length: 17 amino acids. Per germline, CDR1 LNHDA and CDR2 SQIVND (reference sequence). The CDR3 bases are TGTGCCAGTAGTGCCTCGGTAGCGGGAGGTCGGGGAGATACGCAGTATTTT. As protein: CASSASVAGGRGDTQYF. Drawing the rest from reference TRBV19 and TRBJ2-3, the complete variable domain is DGGITQSPKYLFRKEGQNVTLSCEQNLNHDAMYWYRQDPGQGLRLIYYSQIVNDFQKGDIAEGYSVSREKKESFPLTVTSAQKNPTAFYLCASSASVAGGRGDTQYFGPGTRLTVL.

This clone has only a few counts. CDR3 residues: CASSFRGGGQPQHF. The DNA for the CDR3 is TGTGCCAGCAGCTTCCGAGGAGGAGGCCAGCCCCAGCATTTT. The chain links TRBV5-6 to TRBJ1-5; D gene unclear. Between the trimmed V and J ends, which lost 2 bases and 7 bases, there was a span of 13 bases. The CDR3 is 14 residues long. Germline CDR1 is SGHDT and CDR2 is YYEEEE.

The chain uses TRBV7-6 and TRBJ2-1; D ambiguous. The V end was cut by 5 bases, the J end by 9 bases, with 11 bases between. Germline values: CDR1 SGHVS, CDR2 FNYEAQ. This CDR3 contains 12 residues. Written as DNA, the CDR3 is TGTGCCAGCAGCACCCCTAGTACTGAGCAGTTCTTC. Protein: CASSTPSTEQFF.

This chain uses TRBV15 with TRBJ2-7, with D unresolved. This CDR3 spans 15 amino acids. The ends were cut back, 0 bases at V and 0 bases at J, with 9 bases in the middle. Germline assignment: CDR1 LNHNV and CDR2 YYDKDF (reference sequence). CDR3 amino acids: CATSRDRVTSYEQYF. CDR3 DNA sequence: TGTGCCACCAGCAGAGATCGGGTCACCTCCTACGAGCAGTACTTC.

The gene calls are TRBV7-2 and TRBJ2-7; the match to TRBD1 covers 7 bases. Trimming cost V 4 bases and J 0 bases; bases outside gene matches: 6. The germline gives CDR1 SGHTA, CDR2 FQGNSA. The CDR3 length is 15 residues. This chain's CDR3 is CASSSSGTASYEQYF. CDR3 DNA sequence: TGTGCCAGCAGCTCTTCCGGGACAGCCTCCTACGAGCAGTACTTC.

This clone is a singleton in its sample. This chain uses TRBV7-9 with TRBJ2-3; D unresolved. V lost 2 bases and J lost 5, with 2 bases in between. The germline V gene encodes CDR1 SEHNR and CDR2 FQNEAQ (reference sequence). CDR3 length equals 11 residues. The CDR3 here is CASSLQDTQYF. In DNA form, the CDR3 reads TGTGCCAGCAGCTTACAAGATACGCAGTATTTT.

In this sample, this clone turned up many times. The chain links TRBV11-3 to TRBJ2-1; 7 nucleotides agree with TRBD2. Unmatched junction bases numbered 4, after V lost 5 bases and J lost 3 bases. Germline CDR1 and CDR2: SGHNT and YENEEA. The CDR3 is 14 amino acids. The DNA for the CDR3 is TGTGCCAGCAGCCCGAAGCGGGGCTACAATGAGCAGTTCTTC. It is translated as CASSPKRGYNEQFF.

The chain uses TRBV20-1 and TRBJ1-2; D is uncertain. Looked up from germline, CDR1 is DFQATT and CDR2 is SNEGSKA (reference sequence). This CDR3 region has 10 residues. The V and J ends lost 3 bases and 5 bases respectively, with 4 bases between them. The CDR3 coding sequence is TGCAGTGCTAGGGAGTATGGCTACACCTTC. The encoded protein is CSAREYGYTF.

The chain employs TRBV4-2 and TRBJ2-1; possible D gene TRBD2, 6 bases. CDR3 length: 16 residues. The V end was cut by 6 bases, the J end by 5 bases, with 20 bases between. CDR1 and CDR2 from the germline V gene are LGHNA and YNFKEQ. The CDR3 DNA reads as TGTGCCAGCAGTCAGAGCCGGGCTAGCGAGAACAATGAGCAGTTCTTC. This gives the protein CASSQSRASENNEQFF.

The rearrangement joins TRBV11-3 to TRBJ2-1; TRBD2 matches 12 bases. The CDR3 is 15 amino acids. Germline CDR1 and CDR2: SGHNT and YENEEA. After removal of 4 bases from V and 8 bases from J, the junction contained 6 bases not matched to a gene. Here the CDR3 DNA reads TGTGCCAGCAGCTCGAGACTAGCGGGAGTGGATGAGCAGTTCTTC. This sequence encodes CASSSRLAGVDEQFF.